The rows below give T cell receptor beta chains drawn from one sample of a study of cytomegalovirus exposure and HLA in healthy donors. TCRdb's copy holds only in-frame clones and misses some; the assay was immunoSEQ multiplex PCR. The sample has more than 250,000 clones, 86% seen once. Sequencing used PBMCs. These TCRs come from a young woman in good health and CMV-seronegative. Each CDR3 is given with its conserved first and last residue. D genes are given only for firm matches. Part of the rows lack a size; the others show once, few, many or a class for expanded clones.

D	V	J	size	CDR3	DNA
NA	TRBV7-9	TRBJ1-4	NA	CASSLGENEKLFF	TGTGCCAGCAGCTTAGGGGAGAATGAAAAACTGTTTTTT
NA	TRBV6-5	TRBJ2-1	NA	CASFGQKGHEQFF	TGTGCCAGCTTCGGCCAAAAGGGGCATGAGCAGTTCTTC
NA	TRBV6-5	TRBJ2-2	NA	CASTFGSNTGELFF	NA
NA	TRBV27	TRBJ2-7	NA	CASSLKGFDYEQYF	TGTGCCAGCAGTTTAAAGGGGTTCGACTACGAGCAGTACTTC
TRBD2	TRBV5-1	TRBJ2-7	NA	CASSSLRDTGGEQYF	TGCGCCAGCAGCTCCCTACGGGACACGGGAGGGGAGCAGTACTTC
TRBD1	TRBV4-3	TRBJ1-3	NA	CASSQGDRVRNTIYF	TGCGCCAGCAGCCAAGGGGACAGGGTTCGGAACACCATATATTTT
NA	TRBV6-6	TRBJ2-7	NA	CASSTRGQGDYEQYF	TGTGCCAGCAGCACCCGGGGACAAGGGGACTACGAGCAGTACTTC
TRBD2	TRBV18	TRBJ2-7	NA	CASSLNYGLADAYEQYF	TGTGCCAGCTCACTCAATTATGGACTAGCAGACGCTTACGAGCAGTACTTC
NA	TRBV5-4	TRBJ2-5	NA	CASSPPSGDQETQYF	TGTGCCAGCAGCCCCCCCAGCGGAGACCAAGAGACCCAGTACTTC
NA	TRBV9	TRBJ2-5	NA	CASSVDILQETQYF	TGTGCCAGCAGCGTAGATATCCTCCAAGAGACCCAGTACTTC
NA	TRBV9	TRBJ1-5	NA	CASSVTDDSNQPQHF	TGTGCCAGCAGCGTAACAGACGATAGCAATCAGCCCCAGCATTTT
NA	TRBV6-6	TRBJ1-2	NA	CASSFGDNYGYTF	TGTGCCAGCAGTTTCGGGGACAATTATGGCTACACCTTC
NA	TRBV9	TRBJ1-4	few	CASSVESGEEKLFF	TGTGCCAGCAGCGTAGAATCAGGGGAGGAAAAACTGTTTTTT
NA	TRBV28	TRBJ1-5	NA	CAISGVSNQPQHF	TGTGCCATCTCAGGGGTAAGCAATCAGCCCCAGCATTTT
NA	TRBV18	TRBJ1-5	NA	CASSPRGGDGNQPQHF	TGTGCCAGCTCACCTCGAGGGGGTGATGGCAATCAGCCCCAGCATTTT
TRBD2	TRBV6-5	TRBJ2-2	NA	CASSYAGGGTGELFF	TGTGCCAGCAGTTACGCGGGAGGTGGCACCGGGGAGCTGTTTTTT
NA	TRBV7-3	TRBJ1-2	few	CASSPSSGVGPDGYTF	TGTGCCAGCAGCCCCTCTTCAGGGGTAGGGCCCGATGGCTACACCTTC